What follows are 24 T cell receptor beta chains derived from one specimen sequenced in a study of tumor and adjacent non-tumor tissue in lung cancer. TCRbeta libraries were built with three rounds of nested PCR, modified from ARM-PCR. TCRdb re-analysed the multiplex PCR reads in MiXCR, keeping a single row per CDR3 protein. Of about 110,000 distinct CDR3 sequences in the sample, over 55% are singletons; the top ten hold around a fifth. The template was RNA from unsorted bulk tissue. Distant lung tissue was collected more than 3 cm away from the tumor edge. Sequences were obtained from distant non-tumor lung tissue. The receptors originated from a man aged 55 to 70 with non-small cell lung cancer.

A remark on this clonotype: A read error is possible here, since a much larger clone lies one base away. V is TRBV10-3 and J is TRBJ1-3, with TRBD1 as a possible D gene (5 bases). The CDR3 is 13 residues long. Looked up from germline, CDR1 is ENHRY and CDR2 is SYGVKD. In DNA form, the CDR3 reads TGTGCCATCAAACGGGACTCTAGAAACACCATATATTTT. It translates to CAIKRDSRNTIYF.

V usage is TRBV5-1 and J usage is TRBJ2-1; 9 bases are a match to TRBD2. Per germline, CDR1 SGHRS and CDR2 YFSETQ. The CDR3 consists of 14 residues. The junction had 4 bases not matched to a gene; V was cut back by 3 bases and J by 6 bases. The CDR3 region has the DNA TGCGCCAGCAGCTCCCTAGCGGGGCCCAATGAGCAGTTCTTC. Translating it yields CASSSLAGPNEQFF. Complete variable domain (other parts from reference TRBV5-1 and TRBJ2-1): KAGVTQTPRYLIKTRGQQVTLSCSPISGHRSVSWYQQTPGQGLQFLFEYFSETQRNKGNFPGRFSGRQFSNSRSEMNVSTLELGDSALYLCASSSLAGPNEQFFGPGTRLTVL.

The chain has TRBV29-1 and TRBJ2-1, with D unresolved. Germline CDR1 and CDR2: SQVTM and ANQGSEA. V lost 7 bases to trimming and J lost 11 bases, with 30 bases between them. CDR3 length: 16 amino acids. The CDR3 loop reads CSANKATHGGMGKQFF. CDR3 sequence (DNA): TGCAGCGCTAACAAGGCCACACACGGTGGCATGGGTAAGCAGTTCTTC.

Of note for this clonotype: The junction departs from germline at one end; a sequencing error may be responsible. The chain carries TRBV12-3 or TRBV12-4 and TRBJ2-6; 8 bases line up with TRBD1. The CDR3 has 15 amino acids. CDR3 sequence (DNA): TGTGCCAGCAGTCGGACAGGGACTGGGGTCAACATCCTGACTTTC. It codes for CASSRTGTGVNILTF.

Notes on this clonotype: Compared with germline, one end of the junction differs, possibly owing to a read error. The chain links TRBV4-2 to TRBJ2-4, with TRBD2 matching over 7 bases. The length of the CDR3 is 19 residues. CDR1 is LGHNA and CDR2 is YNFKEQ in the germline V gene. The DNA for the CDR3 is TGTGCCAGCAGTCAAGCGCAGGCTAGCGGATCGTTAACCAAAAACATTCAATACTTC. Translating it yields CASSQAQASGSLTKNIQYF.

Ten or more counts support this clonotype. This CDR3 is CASSKGQGEQPQHF. As DNA, the CDR3 is TGCGCCAGCAGTAAAGGACAGGGGGAGCAGCCCCAGCATTTT. The chain employs TRBV5-1 and TRBJ1-5; 10 nucleotides match TRBD1. After removal of 5 bases from V and 7 bases from J, the junction contained 6 bases not matched to a gene. This CDR3 contains 14 residues. Per germline, CDR1 SGHRS and CDR2 YFSETQ.

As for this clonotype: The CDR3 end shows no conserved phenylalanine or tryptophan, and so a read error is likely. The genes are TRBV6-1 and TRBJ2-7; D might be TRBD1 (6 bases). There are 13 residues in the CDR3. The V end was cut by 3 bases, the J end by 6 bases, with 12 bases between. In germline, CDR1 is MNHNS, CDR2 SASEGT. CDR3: CASSDRGAAEQYS. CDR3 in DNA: TGTGCCAGCAGTGACAGGGGAGCCGCCGAGCAGTACTCC.

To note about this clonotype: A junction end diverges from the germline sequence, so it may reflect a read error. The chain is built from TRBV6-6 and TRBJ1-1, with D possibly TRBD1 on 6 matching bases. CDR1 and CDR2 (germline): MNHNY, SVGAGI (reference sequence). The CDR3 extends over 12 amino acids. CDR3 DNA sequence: TGTGCCACCAGCCCCCGGGACACTGAAGCATTCTTT. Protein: CATSPRDTEAFF.

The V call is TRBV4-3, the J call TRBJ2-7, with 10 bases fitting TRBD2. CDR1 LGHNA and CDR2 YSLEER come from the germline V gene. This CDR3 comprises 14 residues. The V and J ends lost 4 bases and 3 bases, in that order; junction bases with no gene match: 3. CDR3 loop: CASSPGLAIYEQYF. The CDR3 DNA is TGCGCCAGCAGCCCGGGACTAGCGATCTACGAGCAGTACTTC.

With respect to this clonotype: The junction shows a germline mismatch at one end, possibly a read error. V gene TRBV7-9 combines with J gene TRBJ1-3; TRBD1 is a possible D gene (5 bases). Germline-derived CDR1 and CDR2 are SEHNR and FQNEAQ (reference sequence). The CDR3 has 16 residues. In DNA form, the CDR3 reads TGTGCCAGCAGTCCTTTAACAGGTTCCTCTGGAAACACCATGTATTTT. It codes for CASSPLTGSSGNTMYF.

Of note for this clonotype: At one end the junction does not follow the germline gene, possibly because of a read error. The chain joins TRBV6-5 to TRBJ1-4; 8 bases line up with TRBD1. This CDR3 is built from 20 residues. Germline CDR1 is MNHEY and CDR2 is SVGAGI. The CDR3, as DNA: TGTACCAGCAGTTACTCCCCTATCGGGGACAGGACAACAACTAATGAAAAACTGTTTTTT. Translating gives CTSSYSPIGDRTTTNEKLFF.

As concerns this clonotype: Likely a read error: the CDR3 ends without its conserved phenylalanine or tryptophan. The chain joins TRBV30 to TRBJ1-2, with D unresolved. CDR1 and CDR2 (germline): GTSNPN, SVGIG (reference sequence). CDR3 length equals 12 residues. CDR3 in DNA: TGTGCCTGGGCCCCCATAAACTATGGTTACACCATC. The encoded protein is CAWAPINYGYTI.

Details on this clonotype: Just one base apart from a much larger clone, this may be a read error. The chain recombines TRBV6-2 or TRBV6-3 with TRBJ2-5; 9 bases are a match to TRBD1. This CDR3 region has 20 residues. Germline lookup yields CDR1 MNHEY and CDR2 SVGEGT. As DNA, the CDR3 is TGTGCCAGATATCATACCGGGACAGGGAAGGCCCAACCGACCCAAGATACCCAGTACTTC. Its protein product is CARYHTGTGKAQPTQDTQYF.

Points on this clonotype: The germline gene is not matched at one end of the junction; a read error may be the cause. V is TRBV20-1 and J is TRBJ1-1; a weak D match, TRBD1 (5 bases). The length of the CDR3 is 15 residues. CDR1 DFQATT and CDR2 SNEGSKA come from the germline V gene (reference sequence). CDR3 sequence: CSAWVFVGTNTEAIF. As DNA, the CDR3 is TGCAGTGCCTGGGTATTCGTTGGGACGAACACTGAAGCTATCTTT.

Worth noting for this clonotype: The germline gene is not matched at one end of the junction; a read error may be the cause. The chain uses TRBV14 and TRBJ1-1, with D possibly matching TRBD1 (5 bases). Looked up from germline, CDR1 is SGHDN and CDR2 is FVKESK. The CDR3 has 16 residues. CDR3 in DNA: TGTGCCAGTGAATCAACAGGCGACGGGGGGAGCACTGAAGCTTTCTTC. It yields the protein CASESTGDGGSTEAFF. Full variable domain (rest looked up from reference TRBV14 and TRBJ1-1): EAGVTQFPSHSVIEKGQTVTLRCDPISGHDNLYWYRRVMGKEIKFLLHFVKESKQDESGMPNNRFLAERTGGTYSTLKVQPAELEDSGVYFCASESTGDGGSTEAFFGQGTRLTVV.

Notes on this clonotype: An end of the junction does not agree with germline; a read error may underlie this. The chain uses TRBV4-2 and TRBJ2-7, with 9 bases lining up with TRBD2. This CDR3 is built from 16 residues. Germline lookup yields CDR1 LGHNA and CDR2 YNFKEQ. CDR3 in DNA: TGTGCCAGCAGCCAAGATGGGACTAGCTGGAACTACGAGAAGTACTTC. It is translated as CASSQDGTSWNYEKYF.

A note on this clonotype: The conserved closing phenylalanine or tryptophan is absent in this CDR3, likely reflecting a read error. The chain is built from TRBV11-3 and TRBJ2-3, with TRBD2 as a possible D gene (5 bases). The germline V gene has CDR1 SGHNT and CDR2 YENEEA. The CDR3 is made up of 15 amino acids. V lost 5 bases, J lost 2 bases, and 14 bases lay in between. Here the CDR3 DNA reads TGTGCCAGCAGCCCGCGCCTTCGGGACACAGATACGCAGTATTTG. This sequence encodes CASSPRLRDTDTQYL.

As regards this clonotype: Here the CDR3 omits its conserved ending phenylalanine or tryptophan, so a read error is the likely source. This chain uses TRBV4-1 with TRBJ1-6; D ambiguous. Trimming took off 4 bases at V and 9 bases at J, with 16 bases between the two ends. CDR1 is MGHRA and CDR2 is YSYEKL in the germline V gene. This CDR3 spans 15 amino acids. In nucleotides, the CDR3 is TGCGCCAGCAGCCCCAGCGTCCAAATTGGTTCACCCCTCCACTTA. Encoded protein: CASSPSVQIGSPLHL.

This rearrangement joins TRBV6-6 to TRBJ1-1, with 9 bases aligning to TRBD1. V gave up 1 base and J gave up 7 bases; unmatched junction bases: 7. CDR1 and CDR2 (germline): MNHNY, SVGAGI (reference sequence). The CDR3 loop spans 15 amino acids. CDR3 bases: TGTGCCAGCAGTTACTGGGGACAGGGAAGCGTTGAAGCTTTCTTT. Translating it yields CASSYWGQGSVEAFF.

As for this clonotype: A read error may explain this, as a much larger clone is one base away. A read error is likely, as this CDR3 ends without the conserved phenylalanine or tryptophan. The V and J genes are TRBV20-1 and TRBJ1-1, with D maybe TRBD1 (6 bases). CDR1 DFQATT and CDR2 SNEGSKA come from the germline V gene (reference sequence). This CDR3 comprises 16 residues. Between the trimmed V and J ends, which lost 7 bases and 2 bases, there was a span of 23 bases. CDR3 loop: CSGKGGPSVGNTEAFC. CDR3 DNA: TGCAGTGGGAAAGGGGGTCCCTCGGTAGGAAACACTGAAGCTTTCTGT.

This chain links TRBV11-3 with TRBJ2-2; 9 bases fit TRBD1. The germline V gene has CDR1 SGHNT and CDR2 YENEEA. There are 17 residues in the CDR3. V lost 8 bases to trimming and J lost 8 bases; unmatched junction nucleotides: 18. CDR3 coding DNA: TGTGCCAGCGCCAGGCCCCCCGGACAGGGGTCTGTTGGGGAGCTGTTTTTT. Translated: CASARPPGQGSVGELFF.

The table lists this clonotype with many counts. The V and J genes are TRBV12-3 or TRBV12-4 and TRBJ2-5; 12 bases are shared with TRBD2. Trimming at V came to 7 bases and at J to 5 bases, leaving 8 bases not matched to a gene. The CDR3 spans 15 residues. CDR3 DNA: TGTGCCAGCAACCCTAGCGGGGGGGGCCGCGAGACCCAGTACTTC. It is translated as CASNPSGGGRETQYF.

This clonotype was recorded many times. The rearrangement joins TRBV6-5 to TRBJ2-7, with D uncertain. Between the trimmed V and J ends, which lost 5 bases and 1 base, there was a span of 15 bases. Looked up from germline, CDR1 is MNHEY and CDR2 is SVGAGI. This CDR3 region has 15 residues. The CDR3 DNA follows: TGTGCCAGCAGTAGTTGGCTGGACCTGTCCTACGAGCAGTACTTC. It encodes CASSSWLDLSYEQYF.

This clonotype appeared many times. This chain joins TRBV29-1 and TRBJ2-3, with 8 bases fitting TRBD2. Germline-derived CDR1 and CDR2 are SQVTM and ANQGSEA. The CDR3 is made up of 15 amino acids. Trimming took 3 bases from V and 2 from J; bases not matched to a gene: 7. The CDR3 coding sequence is TGCAGCGTTGAGGTCGTTAGCGGGAACACAGATACGCAGTATTTT. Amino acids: CSVEVVSGNTDTQYF.